This T cell receptor (beta chain) was captured in a study of identical twins. TCRdb ran MiXCR on the 5' RACE reads and lists one entry per CDR3 protein. The table has about 280,000 distinct CDR3 sequences, under 9.5% seen once. The CDR3 spans 17 residues. The junction had 9 bases not matched to a gene; V was cut back by 4 bases and J by 5 bases. Germline V gives CDR1 SEHNR, CDR2 FQNEAQ (reference sequence). With regard to this clonotype: Its antigen is undetermined.

Study findings and constraints: Twins shared out-of-frame alpha sequences with excess low generation probability.

This sample was shared with a second study, whose subject was yellow fever vaccine responses in identical twins.

V usage is TRBV7-9 and J usage is TRBJ2-5; TRBD2 aligns across 14 bases. The origin of this receptor is a woman under 30 in good health. The source material was memory (CD45RO+) T cells sorted from blood. CDR3 region: CASSSPRTSGGRETQYF. The CDR3 nucleotides are TGTGCCAGCAGCTCCCCCCGGACTAGCGGGGGGAGGGAGACCCAGTACTTC.